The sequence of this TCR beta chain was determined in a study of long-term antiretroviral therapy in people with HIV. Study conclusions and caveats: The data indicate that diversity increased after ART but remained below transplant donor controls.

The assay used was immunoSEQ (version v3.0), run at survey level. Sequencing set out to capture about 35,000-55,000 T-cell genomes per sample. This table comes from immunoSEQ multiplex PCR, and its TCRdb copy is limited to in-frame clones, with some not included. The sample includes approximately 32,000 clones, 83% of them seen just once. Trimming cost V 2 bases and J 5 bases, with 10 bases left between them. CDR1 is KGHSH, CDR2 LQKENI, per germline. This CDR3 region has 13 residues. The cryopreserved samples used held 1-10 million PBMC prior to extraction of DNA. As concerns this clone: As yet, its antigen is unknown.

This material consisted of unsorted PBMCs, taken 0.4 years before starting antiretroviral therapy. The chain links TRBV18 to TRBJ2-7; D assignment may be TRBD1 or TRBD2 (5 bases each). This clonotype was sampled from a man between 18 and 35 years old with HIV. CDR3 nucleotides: TGTGCCAGCTCACCATCAGGGAGCAACGAGCAGTACTTC. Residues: CASSPSGSNEQYF.